The 21 T cell receptor beta chains below were found in one sample sequenced in a study of CD8+ T cells in alopecia areata. RNA, once extracted, was reverse transcribed into cDNA for use as the sequencing template. Libraries were prepared by immunoSEQ multiplex PCR; TCRdb keeps only in-frame clonotypes and omits some of them. The data contain 200,000 to 250,000 clones, roughly 57% of them singletons. Source: CD4+ T cells sorted from blood, taken at week 0. Receptors were obtained from a human donor with alopecia areata.

The V and J genes are TRBV30 and TRBJ1-2; D not certain. This CDR3 region has 13 residues. Germline-derived CDR1 and CDR2 are GTSNPN and SVGIG (reference sequence). Trimming removed 0 bases at V and 7 bases at J, with 12 bases between. CDR3 amino acids: CAWSVRGFGGYTF. The CDR3 region has the DNA TGTGCCTGGAGTGTACGTGGTTTTGGTGGCTACACCTTC. The full variable domain, with the rest looked up from reference TRBV30 and TRBJ1-2, is SQTIHQWPATLVQPVGSPLSLECTVEGTSNPNLYWYRQAAGRGLQLLFYSVGIGQISSEVPQNLSASRPQDRQFILSSKKLLLSDSGFYLCAWSVRGFGGYTFGSGTRLTVV.

V is TRBV29-1 and J is TRBJ2-7, with 11 positions matching TRBD1. The germline V gene encodes CDR1 SQVTM and CDR2 ANQGSEA. After removal of 3 bases from V and 3 bases from J, the junction contained 7 bases not matched to a gene. The CDR3 spans 15 residues. Here the CDR3 reads CSVEDGQGALYEQYF. The CDR3 region has the DNA TGCAGCGTTGAGGATGGACAGGGGGCTCTCTACGAGCAGTACTTC.

The chain joins TRBV5-1 to TRBJ2-2, with D maybe TRBD2 (6 bases). The CDR3 runs to 15 residues. Trimming cost V 0 bases and J 0 bases, with 6 bases left between them. CDR1 and CDR2 from the germline V gene are SGHRS and YFSETQ. The CDR3 sequence is CASSLAGANTGELFF. CDR3 DNA sequence: TGCGCCAGCAGCTTGGCGGGAGCGAACACCGGGGAGCTGTTTTTT.

The V call is TRBV27, the J call TRBJ1-5; D possibly corresponds to TRBD1 (6 bases). V dropped 5 bases and J dropped 8 bases, with 16 bases sitting between them. Germline V lookup: CDR1 MNHEY, CDR2 SMNVEV (reference sequence). This CDR3 has 14 amino acids. The CDR3, as DNA: TGTGCCAGCAGTCCGAGAAACAGGGCCAAGCCCCAGCATTTT. It specifies CASSPRNRAKPQHF.

The chain recombines TRBV29-1 with TRBJ2-5; D is undetermined. CDR1 is SQVTM, CDR2 ANQGSEA, per germline. Trimming pared 4 bases from V and 1 base from J, leaving 7 bases between. The CDR3 covers 12 residues. The CDR3 reads CSVVQIQETQYF. The CDR3 coding sequence is TGCAGCGTTGTTCAGATCCAAGAGACCCAGTACTTC. Combining the CDR3 with reference TRBV29-1 and TRBJ2-5 gives the whole variable domain SAVISQKPSRDICQRGTSLTIQCQVDSQVTMMFWYRQQPGQSLTLIATANQGSEATYESGFVIDKFPISRPNLTFSTLTVSNMSPEDSSIYLCSVVQIQETQYFGPGTRLLVL.

This rearrangement joins TRBV6-1 to TRBJ2-7; D unclear. V was trimmed by 2 bases and J by 6 bases, leaving 11 bases between them. There are 13 residues in the CDR3. Germline assignment: CDR1 MNHNS and CDR2 SASEGT. The chain's CDR3 is CASSEWSLSEQYF. CDR3 in DNA: TGTGCCAGCAGTGAATGGAGTCTCTCCGAGCAGTACTTC.

This clone has only one observation. This chain links TRBV15 with TRBJ1-5; no definite D call. The CDR3 covers 12 residues. Germline V gene data show CDR1 as LNHNV and CDR2 as YYDKDF (reference sequence). V dropped 0 bases and J dropped 14 bases, with 11 bases sitting between them. The CDR3 region is CATSRDRVSKHF. In DNA form, the CDR3 reads TGTGCCACCAGCAGAGATCGAGTGTCAAAGCATTTT.

The rearrangement joins TRBV5-1 to TRBJ1-2; D is possibly TRBD1 (5 bases). The ends were cut back, 1 base at V and 5 bases at J, with 9 bases in the middle. Germline values: CDR1 SGHRS, CDR2 YFSETQ. The CDR3 is 13 residues long. The CDR3 reads CASSLPGKYGYTF. The CDR3 DNA is TGCGCCAGCAGCTTGCCAGGGAAATATGGCTACACCTTC.

V gene TRBV6-1 combines with J gene TRBJ1-2, with a tentative D call TRBD1 (5 bases). The CDR3 has 14 amino acids. Deletions cut 5 bases from V and 8 bases from J, with 18 bases between. Per germline, CDR1 MNHNS and CDR2 SASEGT. The CDR3 coding sequence is TGTGCCAGCAGTTGGATAGGCAGGGTGGAGGGCTACACCTTC. Translation gives CASSWIGRVEGYTF.

This chain joins TRBV29-1 and TRBJ2-2; the D gene is possibly TRBD1 (6 bases). CDR3 length: 15 residues. Germline loops: CDR1 SQVTM, CDR2 ANQGSEA. V dropped 6 bases and J dropped 9 bases, with 23 bases sitting between them. CDR3 protein: CSVAQGLFGTRELFF. As DNA, the CDR3 is TGCAGCGTCGCACAGGGTTTGTTCGGGACCAGGGAGCTGTTTTTT.

V gene TRBV9 combines with J gene TRBJ1-2, with D uncertain. Germline assignment: CDR1 SGDLS and CDR2 YYNGEE. V shed 0 bases and J shed 8 bases, with 14 bases lying between them. This CDR3 region has 14 residues. CDR3 loop: CASSVEASIRGYTF. The CDR3 bases are TGTGCCAGCAGCGTAGAGGCCAGCATTCGAGGCTACACCTTC. The variable domain in full, with the rest retrieved from reference TRBV9 and TRBJ1-2, is DSGVTQTPKHLITATGQRVTLRCSPRSGDLSVYWYQQSLDQGLQFLIQYYNGEERAKGNILERFSAQQFPDLHSELNLSSLELGDSALYFCASSVEASIRGYTFGSGTRLTVV.

The table lists this clone with a count of one. The rearrangement links TRBV11-2 to TRBJ1-2; 9 bases map to TRBD1. The CDR3 covers 15 residues. Trimming took 1 base from V and 5 from J; bases not matched to a gene: 5. The V gene's germline CDR1 is SGHAT and CDR2 FQNNGV. As DNA, the CDR3 is TGTGCCAGCAGCTTAGTAGGGACAGGGACGTATGGCTACACCTTC. It yields the protein CASSLVGTGTYGYTF.

The rearrangement uses TRBV7-8 and TRBJ1-1; no clear D. The CDR3 length is 14 residues. V was shortened by 1 base and J by 0 bases, with 6 bases between the two germline ends. Germline V lookup: CDR1 SGHVS, CDR2 FQNEAQ. The CDR3 spells CASSLGRMNTEAFF. CDR3 in DNA: TGTGCCAGCAGCTTAGGACGGATGAACACTGAAGCTTTCTTT. Filled out from reference TRBV7-8 and TRBJ1-1, the complete variable domain reads GAGVSQSPRYKVAKRGQDVALRCDPISGHVSLFWYQQALGQGPEFLTYFQNEAQLDKSGLPSDRFFAERPEGSVSTLKIQRTQQEDSAVYLCASSLGRMNTEAFFGQGTRLTVV.

The rearrangement links TRBV7-9 to TRBJ2-1; the D gene is possibly TRBD2 (5 bases). This CDR3 comprises 15 residues. V lost 5 bases and J 8 bases, leaving 19 bases between the germline ends. In germline, CDR1 is SEHNR, CDR2 FQNEAQ (reference sequence). The CDR3, as DNA: TGTGCCAGCAGCCTAACTAGAGATGGCTGGGATGAGCAGTTCTTC. This codes for CASSLTRDGWDEQFF.

This chain uses TRBV7-6 with TRBJ1-6; D is unresolved. V lost 5 bases and J lost 8, with 7 bases in between. The CDR3 totals 12 residues. Germline CDR1 reads SGHVS; CDR2 reads FNYEAQ. The CDR3 loop is CASSTPDSPLHF. The CDR3, as DNA: TGTGCCAGCAGCACCCCAGATTCACCCCTCCACTTT.

The chain carries TRBV5-6 and TRBJ2-5; 8 nucleotides agree with TRBD1. The length of the CDR3 is 17 residues. Germline V gene lookup returns CDR1 SGHDT and CDR2 YYEEEE. The J segment lost 4 bases and the V segment lost 0 bases, leaving 11 bases of the junction unmatched. DNA for the CDR3: TGTGCCAGCAGCTTGGCCTTCGGACAGGGAGGCTTAGAGACCCAGTACTTC. Its translation: CASSLAFGQGGLETQYF.

This clone showed up just a few times. CDR3 in amino acids: CASSQDRTSGHEQFF. The CDR3 nucleotides read TGTGCCAGCAGCCAAGATAGGACTAGCGGACATGAGCAGTTCTTC. The chain employs TRBV14 and TRBJ2-1; 10 nucleotides match TRBD2. The CDR3 totals 15 residues. With V trimmed by 0 bases and J by 8 bases, 4 bases remained unmatched. Germline loops: CDR1 SGHDN, CDR2 FVKESK.

This clone turned up a few times. The rearrangement links TRBV4-1 to TRBJ2-3; 8 nucleotides line up with TRBD1. The CDR3 loop spans 18 amino acids. Germline V gives CDR1 MGHRA, CDR2 YSYEKL. Losses at the gene ends were 5 bases for V and 1 base for J; bases not matched to a gene: 14. This CDR3 reads CASSETRFGQGRTDTQYF. CDR3 DNA: TGCGCCAGCAGCGAAACTCGTTTTGGACAGGGCCGCACAGATACGCAGTATTTT.

With regard to this clone: In the same sample, other DNA sequences code for this CDR3. The J gene is TRBJ1-2, the V gene TRBV6-5; 7 nucleotides line up with TRBD1. In germline, CDR1 is MNHEY, CDR2 SVGAGI. V was pared by 4 bases and J by 4 bases, with 6 bases of the junction left unmatched. This CDR3 has 14 amino acids. The CDR3 bases are TGTGCCAGCAGTTCGCCCGGGACAGCCTATGGCTACACCTTC. This sequence encodes CASSSPGTAYGYTF.

The V and J genes are TRBV5-1 and TRBJ2-5; D unclear. The V gene lost 0 bases and the J gene lost 4 bases, with 10 bases spanning the gap. Germline CDR1 reads SGHRS; CDR2 reads YFSETQ. CDR3 length: 14 amino acids. The CDR3 coding sequence is TGCGCCAGCAGCTTGGAAGGACGTGGAGAGACCCAGTACTTC. This sequence encodes CASSLEGRGETQYF.

The chain employs TRBV29-1 and TRBJ1-2; D may be TRBD1 (5 bases). The length of the CDR3 is 14 residues. CDR1 and CDR2 (germline): SQVTM, ANQGSEA. Trimming removed 2 bases from V and 2 bases from J, with 12 bases in between. The CDR3 bases are TGCAGCGTTGAACCAAAGGGGTGGAACTATGGCTACACCTTC. This codes for CSVEPKGWNYGYTF. The full variable domain, in which reference TRBV29-1 and TRBJ1-2 provide the parts outside the CDR3, is SAVISQKPSRDICQRGTSLTIQCQVDSQVTMMFWYRQQPGQSLTLIATANQGSEATYESGFVIDKFPISRPNLTFSTLTVSNMSPEDSSIYLCSVEPKGWNYGYTFGSGTRLTVV.